This TCR beta chain was sequenced in a study of blood T cell repertoires in COVID-19. Sequenced by immunoSEQ multiplex PCR; TCRdb stores in-frame clones only, minus some. The sample records roughly 280,000 clones, 85% to 90% being singletons. Sequencing was performed on PBMCs or T cells enriched from blood (not recorded which). This TCR was sampled from a woman aged 30 to 39 with acute COVID-19.

In DNA form, the CDR3 reads TGTGCCAGCAGAAAACAGGGGAACACTGAAGCTTTCTTT. This gives the protein CASRKQGNTEAFF. The rearrangement uses TRBV28 and TRBJ1-1, with TRBD1 as a possible D gene (6 bases). CDR3 length: 13 residues. CDR1 MDHEN and CDR2 SYDVKM come from the germline V gene. Trimming left V 6 bases short and J 1 base short, with 9 bases between. Combining the CDR3 with reference TRBV28 and TRBJ1-1 gives the whole variable domain DVKVTQSSRYLVKRTGEKVFLECVQDMDHENMFWYRQDPGLGLRLIYFSYDVKMKEKGDIPEGYSVSREKKERFSLILESASTNQTSMYLCASRKQGNTEAFFGQGTRLTVV.